The text below deals with one T cell receptor beta chain. Its antigen is still unknown. No base quality information exists; no much larger clone differs at one position. TCRbeta CDR3 regions were amplified from genomic DNA by means of the immunoSEQ Assay, a bias-controlled multiplex PCR. Processing in the source paper ran as follows. The number of nucleated cells in each sample was estimated by amplification of reference gene primers within the assay. To quantify the absolute abundance of each unique TCRbeta CDR3 rearrangement, sequence reads were collapsed and filtered. For each sample, productive Simpson clonality was calculated by taking the square root of Simpson's diversity index across productive rearrangements. TCRdb holds this immuneACCESS table with in-frame rearrangements only. Some clones are missing; in checked studies, unresolved V genes explain under half, and the rest has no known cause. The DNA gave D and trimming, while V, J and clone size come from that table. Recorded for this sample are 250,000 to 300,000 clones; approximately 91% of them occurred a single time. The ten largest make up about 2.3% of the sample.

Participants in the prospective study were enrolled through a virtual design, were aged roughly 18 to 100 years, and lived in 24 United States geographic areas. In the prospective study, cohorts were assigned on the basis of participant-reported clinical history obtained from a screening survey and a study questionnaire. Each participant in the prospective study had whole blood, serum and a nasopharyngeal or oropharyngeal swab collected by mobile phlebotomists. Participants in the prospective study had the option to provide additional blood draws and questionnaires over an approximately 2-month period. Blood samples from the prospective study were shipped frozen or at room temperature prior to DNA extraction. The CDR3 covers 13 residues, taking in both the cysteine and the phenylalanine. The kept DNA is CDR3 alone, 39 bases in frame from the first base. Trimming removed 3 bases from V and 3 bases from J, leaving 8 bases between the germline ends. CDR1 SGHNT and CDR2 YYREEE are derived from the germline V gene (reference sequence).

These data come from a study of blood T cell repertoires in COVID-19 (dated by TCRdb to the early 2020s). Context from the whole study: Collaborator samples came from the United States, Italy and Spain and covered acute and convalescent phases of COVID-19. The material from the prospective study consisted of cDNA or gDNA derived from T cells, B-cell-depleted T cells, or PBMCs. Deeply sampled blood TCRbeta repertoires from subjects exposed to, actively infected with, or recovered from COVID-19 were included in the dataset. The repertoires were made available in a free public database intended to serve as a resource for research on the immune response to SARS-CoV-2. Samples were obtained from the ongoing ImmuneRACE study (first 160 participants) and from over 1,000 subjects provided by 6 global collaborators. The sample metadata nearly always contained a de-identified subject ID, COVID-19 status, age in years and sex. HLA class I and class II types, where available, came from metadata supplied by the sample provider rather than from assay-based typing.

What the research found in general, with its limitations: The quantity of clinical and demographic metadata differed by source and by participant and was supplied without curation.

The rearranged segments are TRBV5-4 and TRBJ2-3, with TRBD1 tentatively as D gene (5 bases match). The receptor was derived from a woman between 40 and 50 years old with acute COVID-19. Sequences were obtained from PBMCs or T cells enriched from blood (not recorded which). The DNA is TGTGCCAGCAGCTCGTACAGGACAGATACGCAGTATTTT. This encodes CASSSYRTDTQYF. Beyond the CDR3, the reference TRBV5-4 and TRBJ2-3 genes provide the residues; the full variable domain reads: ETGVTQSPTHLIKTRGQQVTLRCSSQSGHNTVSWYQQALGQGPQFIFQYYREEENGRGNFPPRFSGLQFPNYSSELNVNALELDDSALYLCASSSYRTDTQYFGPGTRLTVL.